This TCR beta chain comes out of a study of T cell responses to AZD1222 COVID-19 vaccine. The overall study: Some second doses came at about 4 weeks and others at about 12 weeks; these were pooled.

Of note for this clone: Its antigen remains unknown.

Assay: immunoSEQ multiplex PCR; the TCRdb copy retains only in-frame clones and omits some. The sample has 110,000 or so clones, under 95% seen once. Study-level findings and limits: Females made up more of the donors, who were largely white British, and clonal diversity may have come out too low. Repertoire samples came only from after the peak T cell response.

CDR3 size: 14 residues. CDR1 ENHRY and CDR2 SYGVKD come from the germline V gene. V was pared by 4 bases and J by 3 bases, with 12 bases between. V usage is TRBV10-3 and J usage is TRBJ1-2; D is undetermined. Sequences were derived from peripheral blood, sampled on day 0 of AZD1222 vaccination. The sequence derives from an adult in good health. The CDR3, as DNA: TGTGCCATCAGTGGCGATAGGGTATACTATGGCTACACCTTC. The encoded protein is CAISGDRVYYGYTF.